The 27 T cell receptor beta chains below were found in one sample sequenced in a study of blood T cell repertoires in COVID-19. Only in-frame clones appear in the TCRdb table, and some are missing; sequencing was by immunoSEQ multiplex PCR. Seen here are some 130,000 clones, approximately 84% observed once, and the top ten hold about 17%. The sequencing input was peripheral blood. These receptors all stem from a woman aged 45-65 years who had recovered from COVID-19.

This chain uses TRBV5-4 with TRBJ1-3; D ambiguous. V was pared by 4 bases and J by 3 bases, with 17 bases between. The CDR3 sequence is 16 residues long. CDR1 is SGHNT, CDR2 YYREEE, per germline (reference sequence). The CDR3 DNA is TGTGCCAGCAGCAGCAAAAGGGAGATGAGTGGAAACACCATATATTTT. Translating gives CASSSKREMSGNTIYF.

V usage is TRBV7-8 and J usage is TRBJ1-5, with a possible D match to TRBD1 (6 bases). The CDR3 runs to 19 residues. Germline CDR1 is SGHVS and CDR2 is FQNEAQ. Trimming took off 4 bases at V and 1 base at J, with 23 bases between the two ends. CDR3 bases: TGTGCCAGCAGCTCACGTACCACCAGAAGGGGGAGAAGCAATCAGCCCCAGCATTTT. Translated, it gives CASSSRTTRRGRSNQPQHF.

The chain joins TRBV18 to TRBJ2-5; TRBD2 aligns across 8 bases. With V trimmed by 5 bases and J by 5 bases, 7 bases remained unmatched. CDR3 length: 14 residues. CDR1 KGHSH and CDR2 LQKENI come from the germline V gene. CDR3 region: CASSSQRGRETQYF. The CDR3 nucleotides are TGTGCCAGCTCATCGCAGCGGGGGCGGGAGACCCAGTACTTC. Together with reference TRBV18 and TRBJ2-5, the CDR3 gives the full variable domain: NAGVMQNPRHLVRRRGQEARLRCSPMKGHSHVYWYRQLPEEGLKFMVYLQKENIIDESGMPKERFSAEFPKEGPSILRIQQVVRGDSAAYFCASSSQRGRETQYFGPGTRLLVL.

The V gene is TRBV5-1, the J gene TRBJ1-1; 7 bases align to TRBD1. V was clipped by 0 bases and J by 11 bases; unmatched bases: 4. This CDR3 is 12 amino acids long. Germline V CDR1 and CDR2: SGHRS, YFSETQ. CDR3: CASSLEGARAFF. The CDR3 DNA reads as TGCGCCAGCAGCTTGGAGGGGGCGAGGGCTTTCTTT.

The rearrangement joins TRBV7-6 to TRBJ1-1, with 8 bases identical to TRBD1. The CDR3 consists of 15 residues. The germline gives CDR1 SGHVS, CDR2 FNYEAQ. V was clipped by 5 bases and J by 1 base; unmatched bases: 6. DNA of the CDR3: TGTGCCAGCAGCCCGAGCGGACAGGGGAACACTGAAGCTTTCTTT. It codes for CASSPSGQGNTEAFF.

This chain links TRBV5-1 with TRBJ1-1; D not certain. This CDR3 spans 14 amino acids. The V end lost 0 bases, the J end lost 1 base, and 7 bases lay between the germline ends. Looked up from germline, CDR1 is SGHRS and CDR2 is YFSETQ. CDR3 bases: TGCGCCAGCAGCTTGGAACAGCCGAACACTGAAGCTTTCTTT. It is translated as CASSLEQPNTEAFF.

The chain uses TRBV29-1 and TRBJ2-5; D remains ambiguous. CDR1 SQVTM and CDR2 ANQGSEA come from the germline V gene. Trimming left V 6 bases short and J 0 bases short, with 14 bases between. This CDR3 contains 14 residues. The CDR3 reads CSVRLPRDQETQYF. The DNA for the CDR3 is TGCAGCGTCCGATTACCCCGGGACCAAGAGACCCAGTACTTC. The entire variable domain, with the rest obtained from reference TRBV29-1 and TRBJ2-5, is as follows: SAVISQKPSRDICQRGTSLTIQCQVDSQVTMMFWYRQQPGQSLTLIATANQGSEATYESGFVIDKFPISRPNLTFSTLTVSNMSPEDSSIYLCSVRLPRDQETQYFGPGTRLLVL.

This clone is a singleton in its sample. The chain combines TRBV19 with TRBJ1-3; a weak D match, TRBD1 (5 bases). There are 15 residues in the CDR3. With 3 bases removed from V and 2 bases from J, the gap between germline ends came to 11 bases. CDR1 and CDR2 from the germline V gene are LNHDA and SQIVND (reference sequence). The CDR3 DNA is TGTGCCAGTAGTATTACGTTGGGGCCTGGAAACACCATATATTTT. This codes for CASSITLGPGNTIYF.

The chain combines TRBV4-1 with TRBJ1-2; 8 positions match TRBD1. Germline V gene lookup returns CDR1 MGHRA and CDR2 YSYEKL. With 1 base clipped from V and 6 bases from J, the junction kept 16 bases outside the gene matches. The CDR3 is 18 residues long. The CDR3 here is CASSQAPGDRGSLNGYTF. For the CDR3, the DNA is TGCGCCAGCAGCCAAGCACCAGGAGACAGGGGTTCCCTTAATGGCTACACCTTC.

The chain links TRBV9 to TRBJ1-1; perhaps TRBD1 as D (5 bases). CDR3 length: 14 residues. Between the trimmed V and J ends, which lost 2 bases and 7 bases, there was a span of 15 bases. CDR1 SGDLS and CDR2 YYNGEE come from the germline V gene. CDR3: CASSVDLGRGEAFF. CDR3 in DNA: TGTGCCAGCAGCGTCGACCTGGGGCGTGGTGAAGCTTTCTTT.

The chain uses TRBV5-6 and TRBJ1-1, with no clear D. Per germline, CDR1 SGHDT and CDR2 YYEEEE. The V end was cut by 0 bases, the J end by 7 bases, with 16 bases between. The CDR3 has 15 amino acids. The CDR3 loop reads CASSLAFWQAGEAFF. CDR3 bases: TGTGCCAGCAGCTTGGCGTTTTGGCAGGCTGGTGAAGCTTTCTTT.

For the CDR3, the DNA is TGTGCCAGCAGTCGGCGGGGGGGCGGAAGGAACACTGAAGCTTTCTTT. Residues: CASSRRGGGRNTEAFF. The chain carries TRBV5-4 and TRBJ1-1, with D tentatively TRBD1 (6 bases). CDR1 is SGHNT and CDR2 is YYREEE in the germline V gene (reference sequence). This CDR3 contains 16 residues. The V gene lost 5 bases and the J gene lost 1 base, with 18 bases spanning the gap.

V is TRBV6-5 and J is TRBJ2-7; 11 bases fit TRBD1. Losses at the gene ends were 6 bases for V and 1 base for J; bases not matched to a gene: 5. Germline V gene lookup returns CDR1 MNHEY and CDR2 SVGAGI. This CDR3 comprises 15 residues. CDR3 DNA sequence: TGTGCCAGCAGCTTTGGGACAGGGGGGTCCTACGAGCAGTACTTC. Protein product: CASSFGTGGSYEQYF.

This clone was seen many times. V is TRBV4-2 and J is TRBJ1-3; possibly TRBD1 for D (6 bases). Trimming removed 0 bases from V and 9 bases from J, with 18 bases in between. Germline CDR1 reads LGHNA; CDR2 reads YNFKEQ. The CDR3 is made up of 16 amino acids. The chain's CDR3 is CASSQDGRGGGGTIYF. CDR3 in DNA: TGTGCCAGCAGCCAAGATGGGAGAGGGGGTGGAGGCACCATATATTTT.

This chain uses TRBV19 with TRBJ2-4, with 7 bases that match TRBD1. The CDR3 spans 14 residues. The junction had 8 bases not matched to a gene; V was cut back by 3 bases and J by 9 bases. Per germline, CDR1 LNHDA and CDR2 SQIVND (reference sequence). CDR3 in amino acids: CASSIGQDVGIQYF. The CDR3, as DNA: TGTGCCAGTAGTATCGGACAGGACGTTGGCATTCAGTACTTC.

The chain joins TRBV18 to TRBJ2-3, with a weak D call TRBD1 (5 bases). The germline gives CDR1 KGHSH, CDR2 LQKENI. The germline V and J ends were trimmed by 1 base and 5 bases, with 19 bases remaining between them. CDR3 length equals 17 residues. CDR3: CASSPLITGSRQDTQYF. CDR3 nucleotide sequence: TGTGCCAGCTCACCACTTATTACAGGATCACGGCAAGATACGCAGTATTTT. The full variable domain, with the rest looked up from reference TRBV18 and TRBJ2-3, is NAGVMQNPRHLVRRRGQEARLRCSPMKGHSHVYWYRQLPEEGLKFMVYLQKENIIDESGMPKERFSAEFPKEGPSILRIQQVVRGDSAAYFCASSPLITGSRQDTQYFGPGTRLTVL.

The rearrangement joins TRBV10-3 to TRBJ2-2, with TRBD2 matching 8 bases. Trimming cost V 11 bases and J 1 base; bases outside gene matches: 9. CDR3 length: 15 amino acids. The germline V gene has CDR1 ENHRY and CDR2 SYGVKD. The CDR3: CAAQSSGRNTGELFF. CDR3 sequence (DNA): TGTGCCGCCCAATCAAGCGGGAGGAACACCGGGGAGCTGTTTTTT.

CDR3 sequence reads: CASSQGGRSTDTQYF. CDR3 nucleotides: TGTGCCAGCAGCCAGGGGGGCCGTAGCACAGATACGCAGTATTTT. The chain carries TRBV11-3 and TRBJ2-3; a possible D gene is TRBD1 (7 bases). The V gene lost 5 bases and the J gene lost 0 bases, with 12 bases spanning the gap. The germline V gene has CDR1 SGHNT and CDR2 YENEEA. The CDR3 sequence is 15 residues long.

The V call is TRBV12-5, the J call TRBJ2-2, with TRBD1 matching over 9 bases. The junction had 1 base not matched to a gene; V was cut back by 1 base and J by 4 bases. This CDR3 spans 15 amino acids. CDR1 is LGHNT, CDR2 FRNRAP, per germline. CDR3 in amino acids: CASGLGTGVTGELFF. The CDR3 DNA reads TGTGCTAGTGGTTTGGGGACAGGGGTCACCGGGGAGCTGTTTTTT.

By share, this clone counts as medium-sized. This chain connects TRBV29-1 to TRBJ2-5; 10 bases line up with TRBD2. J was trimmed by 11 bases and V by 7 bases; bases with no gene match: 13. In germline, CDR1 is SQVTM, CDR2 ANQGSEA. This CDR3 contains 13 residues. The chain's CDR3 is CSAAWLAGEGQYF. In DNA, the CDR3 is TGCAGCGCCGCCTGGCTAGCGGGGGAAGGGCAGTACTTC.

The rearrangement joins TRBV20-1 to TRBJ1-2; maybe TRBD1 (6 bases). The germline V and J ends were trimmed by 3 bases and 0 bases, with 20 bases remaining between them. The CDR3 is made up of 17 amino acids. Germline CDR1 is DFQATT and CDR2 is SNEGSKA (reference sequence). The CDR3: CSASLFGTGTTNYGYTF. Written as DNA, the CDR3 is TGCAGTGCTAGTCTTTTCGGAACAGGGACAACTAACTATGGCTACACCTTC.

J is TRBJ2-1 and V is TRBV24-1; perhaps TRBD1 as D (5 bases). The CDR3 consists of 14 residues. CDR1 is KGHDR, CDR2 SFDVKD, per germline. Trimming pared 9 bases from V and 9 bases from J, leaving 20 bases between. The CDR3, as DNA: TGTGCCACCCAGGGTCCTTCTATCTCGGGTGAGCAGTTCTTC. Translating gives CATQGPSISGEQFF.

The chain is built from TRBV5-4 and TRBJ1-6, with D unclear. The CDR3 is 14 residues long. V dropped 5 bases and J dropped 7 bases, with 13 bases sitting between them. CDR1 is SGHNT and CDR2 is YYREEE in the germline V gene (reference sequence). The CDR3 sequence is CASRVEPSNSPLHF. For the CDR3, the DNA is TGTGCCAGCAGGGTCGAGCCGTCAAATTCACCCCTCCACTTT. Looking up the rest from reference TRBV5-4 and TRBJ1-6 gives the full variable domain: ETGVTQSPTHLIKTRGQQVTLRCSSQSGHNTVSWYQQALGQGPQFIFQYYREEENGRGNFPPRFSGLQFPNYSSELNVNALELDDSALYLCASRVEPSNSPLHFGNGTRLTVT.

The chain couples TRBV11-3 to TRBJ2-7, with TRBD2 as a possible D gene (6 bases). From germline, CDR1 is SGHNT and CDR2 YENEEA. This CDR3 contains 13 residues. The germline V and J ends were trimmed by 9 bases and 0 bases, with 12 bases remaining between them. Written as DNA, the CDR3 is TGTGCCAGTGCTAGGCGGGACTCCTACGAGCAGTACTTC. This sequence encodes CASARRDSYEQYF.

The gene calls are TRBV11-2 and TRBJ2-1, with 11 bases that match TRBD2. This CDR3 has 19 amino acids. Germline CDR1 and CDR2: SGHAT and FQNNGV. V lost 7 bases to trimming and J lost 0 bases; unmatched junction nucleotides: 14. CDR3 loop: CASTPSVLAGASSYNEQFF. As DNA, the CDR3 is TGTGCCAGCACTCCTTCCGTACTAGCGGGAGCGAGCTCCTACAATGAGCAGTTCTTC.

This chain links TRBV4-1 with TRBJ1-4; weak D call: TRBD1 (6 bases). CDR1 is MGHRA and CDR2 is YSYEKL in the germline V gene. V was cut by 2 bases and J by 7 bases, with 20 bases left in between. The CDR3 loop spans 17 amino acids. The CDR3 region has the DNA TGCGCCAGCAGCCAACAGCCTCACAGGGCTATCGGTGAAAAACTGTTTTTT. Its translation: CASSQQPHRAIGEKLFF.

The chain links TRBV6-2 or TRBV6-3 to TRBJ2-7; 13 bases are a match to TRBD2. The V gene end was trimmed by 5 bases and the J gene end by 0 bases; junction bases not matched to a gene: 10. The CDR3 has 18 residues. Germline lookup yields CDR1 MNHEY and CDR2 SVGEGT. CDR3 loop: CASSTGLAGVSFSYEQYF. CDR3 nucleotide sequence: TGTGCCAGCAGTACAGGACTAGCGGGAGTCAGTTTCTCCTACGAGCAGTACTTC.